The 22 T cell receptor beta chains given below trace back to one sample, sequenced in a study of memory CD4+ T cells and cytomegalovirus serostatus (dated by TCRdb to the late 2010s). The library was generated by the immunoSEQ multiplex PCR assay. Drawn from immuneACCESS, this table holds only the in-frame rearrangements with V and J called that TCRdb kept. Clones are partly lost; checked studies trace under half to an unresolved V gene and leave the rest unexplained. The table for this sample lists some 48,000 clones; around four fifths of them were counted only once. Of the sample, 0.85% to 0.95% falls within the top ten clones. Single viable CD3+CD4+CD8-CD45RO+ cells were sorted as memory CD4+ T cells on a FACSAria II. The sequenced sample was memory CD4+ T cells from blood. The origin of the receptors is an adult in good health and CMV-seronegative.

This clone was counted a single time. The J gene is TRBJ1-1, the V gene TRBV11-2; D unclear. The CDR3 extends over 15 amino acids. Germline V lookup: CDR1 SGHAT, CDR2 FQNNGV. V gave up 5 bases and J gave up 5 bases, with 18 bases separating them. The CDR3 loop reads CASSPLGGGGTEAFF. In nucleotides, the CDR3 is TGTGCCAGCAGCCCCCTTGGCGGCGGAGGTACTGAAGCTTTCTTT.

The rearrangement uses TRBV19 and TRBJ1-2; maybe TRBD1 (6 bases). Germline values: CDR1 LNHDA, CDR2 SQIVND (reference sequence). V lost 6 bases and J 5 bases, leaving 10 bases between the germline ends. This CDR3 spans 12 amino acids. CDR3 sequence (DNA): TGTGCCAGTAGGTCAGGGGTATATGGCTACACCTTC. Protein product: CASRSGVYGYTF.

DNA for the CDR3: TGTACCACAGGGGACGGCTCCTACGAGCAGTACTTC. Its protein product is CTTGDGSYEQYF. The chain combines TRBV28 with TRBJ2-7; 7 nucleotides line up with TRBD1. Germline V lookup: CDR1 MDHEN, CDR2 SYDVKM. CDR3 length: 12 residues.

The chain is built from TRBV15 and TRBJ1-1; a weak D match, TRBD1 (6 bases). V was clipped by 2 bases and J by 2 bases, with 12 bases between them. Germline V gene lookup returns CDR1 LNHNV and CDR2 YYDKDF (reference sequence). This CDR3 comprises 15 residues. The CDR3 bases are TGTGCCACCAGCAGACGAGGGGGGGACAACACTGAAGCTTTCTTT. Translated, it gives CATSRRGGDNTEAFF.

A remark on this clone: In the same sample, other DNA sequences code for this CDR3. This rearrangement joins TRBV30 to TRBJ1-2, with a possible D match to TRBD1 (6 bases). CDR1 GTSNPN and CDR2 SVGIG come from the germline V gene (reference sequence). Trimming took 0 bases from V and 8 from J, leaving 10 bases between them. The CDR3 loop spans 12 amino acids. The CDR3 region has the DNA TGTGCCTGGAGTGTATCCAGGGGAGGCTACACCTTC. Translated: CAWSVSRGGYTF. Filled out from reference TRBV30 and TRBJ1-2, the complete variable domain reads SQTIHQWPATLVQPVGSPLSLECTVEGTSNPNLYWYRQAAGRGLQLLFYSVGIGQISSEVPQNLSASRPQDRQFILSSKKLLLSDSGFYLCAWSVSRGGYTFGSGTRLTVV.

The rearrangement joins TRBV29-1 to TRBJ2-3; 8 bases map to TRBD2. Germline loops: CDR1 SQVTM, CDR2 ANQGSEA. The CDR3 consists of 14 residues. The V and J ends lost 1 base and 1 base, in that order; junction bases with no gene match: 1. CDR3 nucleotides: TGCAGCGTTGAAGTCGGGGGGGGCACAGATACGCAGTATTTT. This gives the protein CSVEVGGGTDTQYF.

The CDR3 DNA reads as TGTGCCAGCAGCGTATCCTACTCTGGAAACACCATATATTTT. This encodes CASSVSYSGNTIYF. This chain joins TRBV28 and TRBJ1-3; D is ambiguous. Looked up from germline, CDR1 is MDHEN and CDR2 is SYDVKM. V lost 6 bases and J 0 bases, leaving 9 bases between the germline ends. CDR3 length: 14 amino acids.

The chain combines TRBV5-6 with TRBJ1-1; tentatively, D is TRBD1 (6 bases). V was trimmed by 3 bases and J by 6 bases, leaving 12 bases between them. Germline CDR1 SGHDT, CDR2 YYEEEE. The length of the CDR3 is 13 residues. The CDR3 DNA reads as TGTGCCAGCAGCTCAAGGGGGAGCGCTGAAGCTTTCTTT. It is translated as CASSSRGSAEAFF.

The chain recombines TRBV7-9 with TRBJ2-3; TRBD1 agrees at 10 bases. Germline CDR1 reads SEHNR; CDR2 reads FQNEAQ (reference sequence). The CDR3 is 15 residues long. The J segment lost 2 bases and the V segment lost 8 bases, leaving 7 bases of the junction unmatched. CDR3 loop: CASGDRGPSTDTQYF. In DNA form, the CDR3 reads TGTGCCAGCGGAGACAGGGGGCCGTCCACAGATACGCAGTATTTT.

This chain links TRBV19 with TRBJ1-5; TRBD1 might be the D (5 bases). V was shortened by 6 bases and J by 10 bases, with 19 bases between the two germline ends. This CDR3 region has 14 residues. Germline V gene sequence: CDR1 LNHDA, CDR2 SQIVND (reference sequence). This CDR3 is CASSKGLVALPQHF. The CDR3 nucleotides are TGTGCCAGTAGCAAGGGGTTGGTTGCTCTACCCCAGCATTTT.

The chain employs TRBV6-5 and TRBJ1-1, with 9 bases matching TRBD1. Germline values: CDR1 MNHEY, CDR2 SVGAGI. The CDR3 sequence is 13 residues long. V lost 6 bases and J lost 11; bases outside the gene matches: 10. CDR3 sequence: CASSRGQGRYAFF. The DNA of the CDR3 is TGTGCCAGCAGCCGCGGACAGGGGCGTTACGCTTTCTTT.

The V and J genes are TRBV2 and TRBJ1-2, with a possible D match to TRBD1 (6 bases). Trimming removed 6 bases from V and 4 bases from J, with 12 bases in between. The CDR3 is 13 residues long. Germline CDR1 SNHLY, CDR2 FYNNEI. CDR3 coding DNA: TGTGCCAGCAGGCTACAGGGCTTCTATGGCTACACCTTC. Its translation is CASRLQGFYGYTF. The full variable domain, its missing parts supplied by reference TRBV2 and TRBJ1-2, is EPEVTQTPSHQVTQMGQEVILRCVPISNHLYFYWYRQILGQKVEFLVSFYNNEISEKSEIFDDQFSVERPDGSNFTLKIRSTKLEDSAMYFCASRLQGFYGYTFGSGTRLTVV.

The chain is built from TRBV25-1 and TRBJ1-2, with 8 positions matching TRBD1. V lost 8 bases to trimming and J lost 4 bases; unmatched junction nucleotides: 12. This CDR3 has 15 amino acids. Germline V gives CDR1 MGHDK, CDR2 SYGVNS. CDR3 amino acids: CASGPATGVGYGYTF. The CDR3 nucleotides are TGTGCCAGCGGTCCGGCGACAGGGGTCGGCTATGGCTACACCTTC.

V is TRBV7-2 and J is TRBJ2-5; D may be TRBD1 (6 bases). Trimming removed 4 bases from V and 3 bases from J, with 9 bases in between. From germline, CDR1 is SGHTA and CDR2 FQGNSA. This CDR3 is 13 amino acids long. DNA of the CDR3: TGTGCCAGCAGCTCATACAGGGAAGAGACCCAGTACTTC. This encodes CASSSYREETQYF.

This rearrangement joins TRBV2 to TRBJ2-6; 9 bases are a match to TRBD2. Germline V lookup: CDR1 SNHLY, CDR2 FYNNEI. CDR3 length: 15 amino acids. The J segment lost 12 bases and the V segment lost 5 bases, leaving 11 bases of the junction unmatched. The CDR3 loop is CASSLGGGRVSVLTF. The CDR3 DNA sequence: TGTGCCAGCAGTCTAGGGGGCGGGAGGGTCAGCGTCCTGACTTTC.

CDR3 sequence (DNA): TGTGCCAGCAGCTACCACAGGGGCACCGGGGAGCTGTTTTTT. It codes for CASSYHRGTGELFF. The chain joins TRBV7-3 to TRBJ2-2, with 7 nucleotides matching TRBD1. The V and J ends lost 4 bases and 4 bases, in that order; junction bases with no gene match: 3. This CDR3 region has 14 residues. Germline assignment: CDR1 SGHTA and CDR2 FQGTGA.

The count of this clone is one. The rearrangement links TRBV4-1 to TRBJ2-3; a possible D gene is TRBD2 (7 bases). The germline CDR1 and CDR2 sequences are MGHRA and YSYEKL. The CDR3 runs 17 residues. V was trimmed by 1 base and J by 0 bases, leaving 14 bases between them. CDR3 sequence: CASSQVVTGGSTDTQYF. DNA of the CDR3: TGCGCCAGCAGCCAAGTCGTGACGGGGGGCAGCACAGATACGCAGTATTTT.

This clone was seen only once. The V gene is TRBV5-1, the J gene TRBJ2-5; 7 bases are shared with TRBD1. V was clipped by 6 bases and J by 2 bases; unmatched bases: 7. From germline, CDR1 is SGHRS and CDR2 YFSETQ. The CDR3 has 14 amino acids. Here the CDR3 DNA reads TGCGCCAGCATGAGGGACAGCAGTCAAGAGACCCAGTACTTC. Protein product: CASMRDSSQETQYF.

V usage is TRBV6-5 and J usage is TRBJ1-5, with D unresolved. This CDR3 contains 11 residues. Between the trimmed V and J ends, which lost 8 bases and 9 bases, there was a span of 11 bases. The germline gives CDR1 MNHEY, CDR2 SVGAGI. This CDR3 reads CASGWSRPQHF. The CDR3 bases are TGTGCCAGCGGGTGGAGTAGGCCCCAGCATTTT.

The gene calls are TRBV2 and TRBJ1-1; D uncertain. The CDR3 contains 16 residues. Germline CDR1 SNHLY, CDR2 FYNNEI. V dropped 0 bases and J dropped 7 bases, with 18 bases sitting between them. CDR3 amino acids: CASSEAGYVPAVEAFF. The CDR3 bases are TGTGCCAGCAGTGAAGCTGGGTATGTCCCGGCAGTTGAAGCTTTCTTT. The full variable domain, in which reference TRBV2 and TRBJ1-1 provide the parts outside the CDR3, is EPEVTQTPSHQVTQMGQEVILRCVPISNHLYFYWYRQILGQKVEFLVSFYNNEISEKSEIFDDQFSVERPDGSNFTLKIRSTKLEDSAMYFCASSEAGYVPAVEAFFGQGTRLTVV.

The chain is built from TRBV28 and TRBJ1-2; no clear D gene. Germline assignment: CDR1 MDHEN and CDR2 SYDVKM. Trimming pared 5 bases from V and 5 bases from J, leaving 9 bases between. This CDR3 has 12 amino acids. Here the CDR3 reads CASSIQAYGYTF. CDR3 nucleotide sequence: TGTGCCAGCAGTATCCAGGCGTATGGCTACACCTTC.

By share, this clone ranks as medium-sized. The rearrangement uses TRBV2 and TRBJ2-1; 7 positions agree with TRBD1. The CDR3 consists of 16 residues. Germline assignment: CDR1 SNHLY and CDR2 FYNNEI. V was clipped by 3 bases and J by 1 base; unmatched bases: 6. The CDR3 spells CASSDRDSFSYNEQFF. CDR3 bases: TGTGCCAGCAGTGACCGGGACAGTTTTTCCTACAATGAGCAGTTCTTC.